This T cell receptor (beta chain) stems from a study of blood T cell repertoires in COVID-19 (dated by TCRdb to the early 2020s). Describing the broader study: Samples covering the acute and convalescent phases of COVID-19 were provided by collaborators in the United States, Italy and Spain. The prospective study material was composed of cDNA or gDNA derived from T cells, B-cell-depleted T cells, or PBMCs. The dataset comprised deeply sampled blood TCRbeta repertoires from subjects exposed to, actively infected with, or recovered from COVID-19. A freely available public database, intended as a resource for researchers studying the immune response to SARS-CoV-2, is where the repertoires were released. Samples came from the ongoing ImmuneRACE study (first 160 participants) plus 1,254 subjects from 6 global collaborators. A de-identified subject ID, COVID-19 status, age in years and sex were almost always included in the sample metadata. Where HLA class I and class II types were available, the types were taken from metadata supplied by the sample provider, not from assay-based typing.

Here is what the overall study found, with its caveats: The quantity of clinical and demographic metadata differed by source and by participant and was supplied without curation.

About this clone: It lacks a known antigen. Within one base of it there is no much larger clone, and no base qualities were kept.

The immunoSEQ Assay, a bias-controlled multiplex PCR, was used to amplify TCRbeta CDR3 regions from genomic DNA. The study's processing was this. The number of nucleated cells in each sample was estimated from the amplification of reference gene primers within the assay. To quantify the absolute abundance of each unique TCRbeta CDR3 rearrangement, sequence reads were collapsed and filtered. For each sample, productive Simpson clonality was calculated as the square root of Simpson's diversity index across productive rearrangements. Here the immuneACCESS table is served through TCRdb, limited to in-frame sequences with V and J called. Missing clones are a known gap in these copies; in checked studies unresolved V genes cover under half, and the rest lacks a known reason. The DNA was the basis for D and trimming; V, J and clone size are from that table. The sample table records about 140,000 clones; roughly four fifths of these occur just once. About 1.6% of the sample lies in the top ten.

Each collaborating institution followed its own protocols to collect whole blood in K2EDTA tubes. For TCRbeta analysis, collaborators shipped samples in one of three forms: frozen whole blood, isolated PBMCs, or DNA extracted from either of those sample types. The junction shows trimming of 4 bases on V and 4 bases on J, and the gene matches do not reach 10 bases of it. The CDR3 measures 16 amino acids from cysteine to phenylalanine. Only the CDR3 DNA stays, 48 bases, in frame from base 1. Looking up the germline V gene yields CDR1 SGHRS and CDR2 YFSETQ. The chain links TRBV5-1 with TRBJ2-5; 10 nucleotides in the junction match TRBD1. The receptor's source is a human donor in a cohort sampled during active COVID-19. Sequences were obtained from peripheral blood. The nucleotide sequence is TGCGCCAGCAGCAGCGCGACAGGGGGCATGAGAGAGACCCAGTACTTC. Its protein product is CASSSATGGMRETQYF.